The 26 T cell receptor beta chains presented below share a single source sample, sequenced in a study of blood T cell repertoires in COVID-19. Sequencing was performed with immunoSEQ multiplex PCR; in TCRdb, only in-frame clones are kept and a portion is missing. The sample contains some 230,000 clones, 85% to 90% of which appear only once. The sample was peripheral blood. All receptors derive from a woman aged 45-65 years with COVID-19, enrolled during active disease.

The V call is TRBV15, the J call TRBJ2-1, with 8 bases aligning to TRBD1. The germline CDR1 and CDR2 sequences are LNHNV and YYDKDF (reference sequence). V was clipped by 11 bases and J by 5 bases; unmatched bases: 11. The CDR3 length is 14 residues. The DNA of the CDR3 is TGTGCCGCGTACTCCCGGACAGGGAACAATGAGCAGTTCTTC. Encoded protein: CAAYSRTGNNEQFF.

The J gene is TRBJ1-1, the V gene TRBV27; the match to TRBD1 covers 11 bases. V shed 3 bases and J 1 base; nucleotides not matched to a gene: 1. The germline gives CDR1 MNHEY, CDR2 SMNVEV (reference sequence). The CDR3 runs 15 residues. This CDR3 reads CASSFGTGGNTEAFF. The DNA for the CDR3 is TGTGCCAGCAGTTTCGGGACAGGGGGGAACACTGAAGCTTTCTTT.

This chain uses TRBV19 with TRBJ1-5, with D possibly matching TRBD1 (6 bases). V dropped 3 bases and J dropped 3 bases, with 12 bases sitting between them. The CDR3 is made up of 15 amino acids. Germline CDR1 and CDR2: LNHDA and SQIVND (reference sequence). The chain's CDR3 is CASSILGQINQPQHF. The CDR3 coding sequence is TGTGCCAGTAGTATTCTCGGACAGATCAATCAGCCCCAGCATTTT.

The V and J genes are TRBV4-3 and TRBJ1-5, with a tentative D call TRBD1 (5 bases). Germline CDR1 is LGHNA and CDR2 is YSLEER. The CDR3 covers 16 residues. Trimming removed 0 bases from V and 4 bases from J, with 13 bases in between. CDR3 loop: CASSQEPGGGNQPQHF. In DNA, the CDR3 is TGCGCCAGCAGCCAAGAGCCTGGGGGGGGTAATCAGCCCCAGCATTTT.

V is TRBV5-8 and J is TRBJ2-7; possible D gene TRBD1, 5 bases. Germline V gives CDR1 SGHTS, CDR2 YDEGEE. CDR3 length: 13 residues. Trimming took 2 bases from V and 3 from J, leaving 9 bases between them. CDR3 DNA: TGTGCCAGCAGCTTAATTAGGGGCTACGAGCAGTACGTC. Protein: CASSLIRGYEQYV.

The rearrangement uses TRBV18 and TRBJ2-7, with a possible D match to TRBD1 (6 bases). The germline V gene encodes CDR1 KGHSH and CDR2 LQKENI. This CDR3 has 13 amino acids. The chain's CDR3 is CASSLGAAYAQYV. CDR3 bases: TGTGCCAGCTCACTGGGGGCCGCCTACGCGCAGTACGTC.

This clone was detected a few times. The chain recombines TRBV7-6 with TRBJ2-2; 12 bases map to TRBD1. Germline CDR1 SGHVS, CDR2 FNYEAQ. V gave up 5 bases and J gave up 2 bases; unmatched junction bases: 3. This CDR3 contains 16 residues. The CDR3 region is CASSPGTGGNTGELFF. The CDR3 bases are TGTGCCAGCAGCCCGGGGACAGGGGGCAACACCGGGGAGCTGTTTTTT.

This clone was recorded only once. The CDR3 DNA is TGCGCCAGCAGCCAAGAGGGACAGGGGGGGATCGGCAAAAACATTCAGTACTTC. Its translation: CASSQEGQGGIGKNIQYF. The V gene is TRBV4-1, the J gene TRBJ2-4, with 11 positions matching TRBD1. The germline gives CDR1 MGHRA, CDR2 YSYEKL. The CDR3 has 18 residues. The V segment lost 0 bases and the J segment 3 bases; nucleotides outside the gene matches: 7.

CDR3 nucleotides: TGTGCCAGCAGCGCATACAGGGGTAGGGATGGCTACACCTTC. It codes for CASSAYRGRDGYTF. This chain links TRBV5-6 with TRBJ1-2, with 7 bases that match TRBD1. Germline assignment: CDR1 SGHDT and CDR2 YYEEEE. Trimming at V came to 4 bases and at J to 6 bases, leaving 9 bases not matched to a gene. The CDR3 loop spans 14 amino acids.

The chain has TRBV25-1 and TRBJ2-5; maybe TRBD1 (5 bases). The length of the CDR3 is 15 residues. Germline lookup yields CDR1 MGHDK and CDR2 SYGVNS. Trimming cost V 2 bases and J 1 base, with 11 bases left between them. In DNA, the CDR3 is TGTGCCAGCAGTGAACTTGGACAAGGCCAAGAGACCCAGTACTTC. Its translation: CASSELGQGQETQYF.

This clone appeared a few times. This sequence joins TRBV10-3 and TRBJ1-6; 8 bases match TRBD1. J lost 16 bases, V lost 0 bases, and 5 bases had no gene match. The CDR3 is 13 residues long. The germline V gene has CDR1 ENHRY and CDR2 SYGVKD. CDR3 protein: CAISESDRVNLHF. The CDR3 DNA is TGTGCCATCAGTGAGTCGGACAGGGTCAATCTCCACTTT.

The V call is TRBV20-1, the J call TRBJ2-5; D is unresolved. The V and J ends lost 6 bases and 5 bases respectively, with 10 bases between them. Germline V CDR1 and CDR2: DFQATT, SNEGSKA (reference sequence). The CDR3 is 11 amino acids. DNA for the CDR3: TGCAGTGCGGGCACCGTGGAGACCCAGTACTTC. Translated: CSAGTVETQYF.

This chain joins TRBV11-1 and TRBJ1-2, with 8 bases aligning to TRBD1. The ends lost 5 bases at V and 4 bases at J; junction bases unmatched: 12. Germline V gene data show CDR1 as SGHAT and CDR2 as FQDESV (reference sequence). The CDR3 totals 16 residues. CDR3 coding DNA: TGTGCCAGCAGCACAGGGGGGACAGGCTCCCCCTATGGCTACACCTTC. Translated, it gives CASSTGGTGSPYGYTF.

The CDR3 DNA is TGTGCCAGCAGGGACAGACAACGCACAGATACGCAGTATTTT. It yields the protein CASRDRQRTDTQYF. The chain links TRBV6-5 to TRBJ2-3; maybe TRBD1 (6 bases). Trimming shortened V by 6 bases and J by 1 base, and 11 bases separated the two germline ends. Germline V gene sequence: CDR1 MNHEY, CDR2 SVGAGI. The CDR3 runs to 14 residues.

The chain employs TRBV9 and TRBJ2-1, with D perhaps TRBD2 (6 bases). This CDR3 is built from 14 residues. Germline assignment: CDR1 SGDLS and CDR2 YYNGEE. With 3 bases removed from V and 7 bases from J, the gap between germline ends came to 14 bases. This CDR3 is CASSGTKGGNEQFF. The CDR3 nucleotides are TGTGCCAGCAGCGGAACGAAGGGAGGTAATGAGCAGTTCTTC.

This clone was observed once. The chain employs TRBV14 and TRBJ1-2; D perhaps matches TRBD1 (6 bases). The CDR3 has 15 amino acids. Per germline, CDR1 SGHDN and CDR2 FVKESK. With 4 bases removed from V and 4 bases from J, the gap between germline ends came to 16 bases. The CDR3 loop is CASSRRATGLYGYTF. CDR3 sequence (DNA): TGTGCCAGCAGCCGGCGGGCTACAGGGCTCTATGGCTACACCTTC.

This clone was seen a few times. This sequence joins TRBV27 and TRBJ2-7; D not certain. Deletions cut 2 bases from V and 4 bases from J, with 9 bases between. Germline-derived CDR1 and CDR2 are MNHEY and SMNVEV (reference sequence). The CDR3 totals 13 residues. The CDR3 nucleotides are TGTGCCAGCAGTTTAAAGGAGAGGTACGAGCAGTACTTC. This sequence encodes CASSLKERYEQYF.

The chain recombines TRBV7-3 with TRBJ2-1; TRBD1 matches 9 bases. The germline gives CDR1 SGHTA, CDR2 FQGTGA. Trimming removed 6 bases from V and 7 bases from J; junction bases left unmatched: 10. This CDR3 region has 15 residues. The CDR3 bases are TGTGCCAGCAGTCGTACAGGGGGCGAATTGAATGAGCAGTTCTTC. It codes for CASSRTGGELNEQFF.

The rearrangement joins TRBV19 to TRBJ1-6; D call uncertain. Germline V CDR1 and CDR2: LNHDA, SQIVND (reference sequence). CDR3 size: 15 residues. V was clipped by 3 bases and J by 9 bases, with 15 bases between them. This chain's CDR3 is CASSITGVPLSPLHF. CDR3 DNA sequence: TGTGCCAGTAGTATCACCGGGGTACCCCTTTCACCCCTCCACTTT.

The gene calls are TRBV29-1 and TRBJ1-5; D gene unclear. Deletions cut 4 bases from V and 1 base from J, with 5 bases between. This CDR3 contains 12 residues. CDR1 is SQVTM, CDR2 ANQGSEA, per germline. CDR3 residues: CSVGGSNQPQHF. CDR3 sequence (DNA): TGCAGCGTTGGCGGGAGCAATCAGCCCCAGCATTTT.

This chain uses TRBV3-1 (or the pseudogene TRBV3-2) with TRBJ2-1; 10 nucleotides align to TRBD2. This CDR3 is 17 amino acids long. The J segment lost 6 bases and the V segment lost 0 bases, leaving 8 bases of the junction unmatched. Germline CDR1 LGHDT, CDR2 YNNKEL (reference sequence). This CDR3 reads CASSQESGGAMANEQFF. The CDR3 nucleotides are TGTGCCAGCAGCCAAGAGAGCGGGGGGGCCATGGCCAATGAGCAGTTCTTC.

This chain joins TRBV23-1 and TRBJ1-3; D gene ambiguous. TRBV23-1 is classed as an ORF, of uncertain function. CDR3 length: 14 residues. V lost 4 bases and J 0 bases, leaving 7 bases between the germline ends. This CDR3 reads CASSRQFSGNTIYF. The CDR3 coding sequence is TGCGCCAGCAGTCGCCAGTTCTCTGGAAACACCATATATTTT.

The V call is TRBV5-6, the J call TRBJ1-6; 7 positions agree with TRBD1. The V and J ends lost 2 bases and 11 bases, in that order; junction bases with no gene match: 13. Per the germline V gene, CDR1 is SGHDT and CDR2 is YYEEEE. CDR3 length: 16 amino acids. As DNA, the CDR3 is TGTGCCAGCAGCTTACGGACAGGCCGGCAACGAGCACCCCTCCACTTT. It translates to CASSLRTGRQRAPLHF.

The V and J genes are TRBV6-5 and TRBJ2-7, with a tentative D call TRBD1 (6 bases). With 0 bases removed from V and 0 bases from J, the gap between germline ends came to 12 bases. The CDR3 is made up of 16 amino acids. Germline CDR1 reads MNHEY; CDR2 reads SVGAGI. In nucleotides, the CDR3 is TGTGCCAGCAGTTACTCGTACGGACAGAGCTCCTACGAGCAGTACTTC. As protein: CASSYSYGQSSYEQYF.

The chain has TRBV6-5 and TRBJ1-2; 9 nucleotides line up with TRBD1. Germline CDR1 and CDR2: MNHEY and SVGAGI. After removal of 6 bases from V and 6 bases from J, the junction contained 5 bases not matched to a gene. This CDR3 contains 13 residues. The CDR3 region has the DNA TGTGCCAGCAGCTTCGGACAGGGGAATGGCTACACCTTC. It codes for CASSFGQGNGYTF.

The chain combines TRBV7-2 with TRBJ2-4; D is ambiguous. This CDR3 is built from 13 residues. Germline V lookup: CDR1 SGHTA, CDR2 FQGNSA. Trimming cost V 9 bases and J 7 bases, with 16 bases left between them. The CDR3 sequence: CASSLEVFNIQYF. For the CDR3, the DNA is TGTGCCAGTTCTTTAGAGGTCTTTAACATTCAGTACTTC.